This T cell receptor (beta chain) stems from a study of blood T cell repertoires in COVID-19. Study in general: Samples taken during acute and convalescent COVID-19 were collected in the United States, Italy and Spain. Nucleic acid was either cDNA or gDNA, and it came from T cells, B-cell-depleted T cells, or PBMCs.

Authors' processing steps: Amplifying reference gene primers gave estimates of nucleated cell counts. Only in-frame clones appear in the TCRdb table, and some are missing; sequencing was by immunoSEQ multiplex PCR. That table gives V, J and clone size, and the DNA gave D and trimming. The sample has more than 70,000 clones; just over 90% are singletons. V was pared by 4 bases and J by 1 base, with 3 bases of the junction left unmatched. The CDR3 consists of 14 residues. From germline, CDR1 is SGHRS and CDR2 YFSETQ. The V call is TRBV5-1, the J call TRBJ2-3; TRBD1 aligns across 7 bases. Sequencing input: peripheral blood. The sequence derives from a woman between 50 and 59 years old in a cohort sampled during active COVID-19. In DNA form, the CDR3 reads TGCGCCAGCAGCAACGGACAGGGCACAGATACGCAGTATTTT. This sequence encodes CASSNGQGTDTQYF.